This T cell receptor (beta chain) emerged from a study of cytomegalovirus exposure and HLA in healthy donors (dated by TCRdb to about 2017). As for the study more broadly: An earlier analysis of 587 of the donors reported 250 to 350 Gb of sequence data and 117 million unique TCR beta sequences obtained from some 200 million T cells. Roughly 310 gigabases of sequencing data and some 85 million unique TCR sequences were included in an early release covering about 700 HLA-typed donors. Of the 398 genotyped donors, 65% to 90% were placed in the genetic ancestry cluster associated with self-reported Caucasian donors. The aim of the study was to test whether cataloging public T cell receptors could identify signatures of past pathogen exposure. The T cell repertoires of 666 subjects were profiled by immunosequencing and related to cytomegalovirus serostatus. A separate validation cohort of over a hundred different subjects was used in addition to the roughly 700-subject first cohort. To predict cytomegalovirus infection status, the study brought together high-throughput TCR immunosequencing, statistical association of individual TCRs with disease status, and machine learning. A later analysis re-analyzed previously published TCR beta repertoires from 666 donors and added high-resolution HLA genotyping to study TCR occurrence patterns. The later analysis used no new phenotypic data to find candidate immune exposures, relying instead on TCR beta sequences and their occurrence across donors. An earlier analysis of 587 of the donors used high-throughput TCR beta sequencing to judge whether each TCR beta V gene segment behaved as functional or pseudogenic. Alongside the repertoire data, information on donor age, sex, ethnicity and CMV serostatus was compiled. In a later genetic analysis, genome-wide SNP genotypes for about three fifths of the 666 donors were used, and that subset was treated as a discovery cohort. Every discovery cohort repertoire had been produced on one sequencing platform. HLA typing included class I and class II loci at four-digit resolution. Typing coverage differed by locus: A, B, C, DRB1 and DQB1 were typed in roughly 620-630 donors, DQA1 in roughly 500, DPA1 in some 610, and DPB1 in around 440. About five DR-DQ haplotypes were treated as single units for association and clustering because of strong linkage in the cohort. Among about 390 genotyped donors of the cohort, an average of 235,054 unique TCR beta nucleotide sequences were sequenced per donor, roughly 20% of them non-productive. Findings and caveats that apply to the study as a whole: In vitro tests confirmed that three of the cytomegalovirus-associated TCR beta chains recognize cytomegalovirus antigens. The 87-base-pair reads could not distinguish some IMGT-functional V segments, including TRBV6-2 and TRBV6-3, so those segments were excluded. This cohort had only TCR beta chains sequenced, and the lack of alpha or paired-chain data limited which features could be detected. Because HLA typing was unavailable for some donors at each locus, only the typed subset was used in association tests. Because counts were too low, more than 15 rarely observed V segments, including chromosome 9 orphons, were left out of the earlier analysis of 587 of the donors. Cytomegalovirus status was reported to be diagnosed by the classifier with high specificity and sensitivity in both the original and validation cohorts. A later analysis reported that several top co-occurrence clusters appeared linked to parvovirus B19, influenza, CMV and Epstein-Barr virus. A further reported finding was that TCR beta sequences accurately predicted the HLA-A and HLA-B alleles for most subjects in the first cohort. Roughly uniform sequencing depth across donors was assumed in presence/absence analyses, although this assumption may not hold. Compared with the 666-donor mean, donors in an Asian-associated ancestry cluster had fewer N-insertions in productive TCRs, according to a later genetic analysis. When HLA alleles, especially DR and DQ, strongly co-occurred, TCR associations were difficult to assign to individual alleles. V-gene and J-gene trimming of TCR beta chains was associated with a missense DCLRE1C variant in a later genetic analysis, and the association was replicated in an independent cohort. A group of highly shared sequence variants was considered likely to be a technical artifact of the sequencing pipeline. In an earlier analysis of several hundred of the donors, most TCR beta V segments were observed in productive rearrangements about 90% or about 30% of the time, broadly matching IMGT annotations. CMV serostatus was the only immune exposure information available for the cohort. A later analysis associated 16,951 TCR beta sequences with specific HLA alleles at a false discovery rate of 0.05. Most CMV-associated TCR beta chains appeared to be HLA-restricted in a later analysis, and the HLA associations seemed to be driven largely by CMV exposure. Compared with equally common non-associated chains, HLA-associated TCR beta chains in a later analysis were more clonally expanded and had lower generation probabilities. Linkage disequilibrium might explain the correlated functional status among segregating V segments, but an unknown experimental factor could not be ruled out. Most TCR sequences were seen in very few donors, while some public TCRs were found in many individuals. The study gave a list of about 170 TCR beta chains associated with cytomegalovirus. According to the authors, the approach could potentially be generalized to other disease states and immunological phenotypes. In a later analysis, the rate of TCR association differed among HLA loci, with DRB1 alleles having the most associated TCRs and HLA-C alleles having the fewest.

To prepare the library, the immunoSEQ multiplex PCR assay was applied. A mixture of 60 forward primers for TCR Vbeta segments and 13 reverse primers for TCR Jbeta segments was used in the multiplex PCR. The CDR3 region of rearranged TCR beta genes was amplified from genomic DNA by a multiplex PCR assay. On the Illumina HiSeq System, the amplified TCR beta libraries were sequenced as 87-base-pair reads. In the authors' own workflow: A later analysis tallied tens of millions of unique TCR beta chains across the 666 repertoires, and some 10 million of those chains were shared by two or more donors. A nearest-neighbor algorithm error-corrected the raw reads and collapsed the reads into unique sequences, merging closely related sequences to remove PCR and sequencing errors. To assign V, D and J gene segments, CDR3 sequences were aligned to IMGT reference sequences. For a sequence to be retained, a match of at least six nucleotides was required to both a V gene segment and a J gene segment. Rearrangements were classified as productive when the CDR3 lacked stop codons and remained in frame with V and J, and all other rearrangements were classified as non-productive. CDR3 was defined by IMGT convention, running from the second conserved V-encoded cysteine to the conserved J-encoded phenylalanine. Sequences without an unambiguous match to a single V gene segment were excluded from the earlier analysis of a few hundred of the donors. In an earlier analysis of about 590 of the donors, a V segment was called functional when productive rearrangements were above 56.7%, and segregating when the standard deviation between donors exceeded 5%. A statistical classification framework was built to diagnose cytomegalovirus status from the catalog of TCR beta chain sequences. In a later analysis, TCR nucleotide sequences were compared against IMGT/GENE-DB human TR gene sequences so that V and J genes could be assigned. In a later analysis, CDR3 sequences and most-parsimonious VDJ recombination scenarios were assigned using the TCRdist pipeline. In a later analysis, each TCR beta chain was defined by its CDR3 amino acid sequence together with its V-gene family, and reads without a unique V-gene family were excluded. A later analysis removed 600 or so highly shared, low-generation-probability nucleotide sequences to deal with suspected cross-contamination and a sequencing artifact. In a later analysis, a clonal expansion index was calculated for each public chain from normalized within-repertoire ranks of inferred template counts. In a later analysis, generation probabilities were computed using a VDJ recombination model fitted to out-of-frame rearrangements, and the results were checked against IGoR. Hypergeometric tests were used in a later analysis to score TCR-TCR, TCR-HLA and TCR-CMV co-occurrence, with a repertoire-size bias correction applied to the TCR pairs. In a later analysis, false discovery rates were estimated by permuting HLA or CMV assignments 20 times. In a later analysis, co-occurring TCRs were grouped using DBSCAN, with TCRdist sequence similarity added in when clustering inside HLA-allele-positive subsets. Repertoires with fewer than 30,000 or more than 120,000 public chains, plus five repertoires with anomalous nucleotide sharing, were excluded from co-occurrence clustering. The source is immuneACCESS, and TCRdb retained only in-frame sequences with V and J called. Part of the clones is not carried over; for the studies checked, unresolved V genes explain less than half of this, and the remainder is unexplained. V and J calls and clone size are as listed in that table; D and trimming were resolved from the DNA. Present in this sample are some 120,000 clones, roughly 78% of which were seen just once. The ten largest clones take up about 3.3% of the sample.

With respect to this clone: Its antigen remains undetermined. No base quality information exists; no much larger clone differs at one position.

CDR1 and CDR2, per the germline V gene (reference sequence), are SSHAT and FNYEAQ. The V and J ends are trimmed by 0 bases and 2 bases, leaving 14 bases between them. The CDR3 runs 16 amino acids, cysteine and phenylalanine included. CDR3 DNA is the only sequence kept; it has 48 bases, read in frame from the first base. The cohort was made up of approximately 670 healthy bone marrow donors. At the time of sampling, all cohort members were nominally healthy, though unrecorded immune exposures were likely present. The donor tested CMV seronegative and was one of the 352 seronegative cohort members. Every donor gave a peripheral blood sample, and the peripheral blood mononuclear cells from that sample were used for TCR beta sequencing. The Qiagen DNeasy Blood Extraction Kit was used to extract genomic DNA from the blood cell samples.

The sequence was collected from a male donor in good health and CMV-seronegative. The chain is encoded by TRBV7-7 joined to TRBJ2-7, and perhaps TRBD1 as D gene, on 6 matching bases. The specimen was PBMCs. The nucleotide sequence is given as TGTGCCAGCAGCTTAGCGCCAGGGACAAGTCCCTACGAGCAGTACTTC. It codes for CASSLAPGTSPYEQYF.